Listed here are 15 T cell receptor beta chains from one sample, sequenced in a study of T cell responses to AZD1222 COVID-19 vaccine. Generated by immunoSEQ multiplex PCR, the TCRdb table keeps only in-frame clones and is missing some. The data hold over 100,000 clones, with 80% to 90% observed a single time. Sequencing was performed on peripheral blood, taken on day 0 of AZD1222 vaccination. Receptors originate from an adult in good health.

This chain uses TRBV4-1 with TRBJ2-7; the D gene is possibly TRBD2 (5 bases). In germline, CDR1 is MGHRA, CDR2 YSYEKL. CDR3 length equals 15 residues. Trimming stripped 1 base from V and 2 bases from J, with 12 bases between. The CDR3 region is CASSQGYGGPYEQYF. The CDR3 DNA reads as TGCGCCAGCAGCCAAGGATATGGAGGACCCTACGAGCAGTACTTC.

This chain joins TRBV5-6 and TRBJ1-4; 8 nucleotides agree with TRBD1. The V and J ends lost 3 bases and 0 bases, in that order; junction bases with no gene match: 4. The V gene's germline CDR1 is SGHDT and CDR2 YYEEEE. This CDR3 region has 16 residues. Here the CDR3 DNA reads TGTGCCAGCAGCTGGCGGACAGGGACAACTAATGAAAAACTGTTTTTT. Its protein is CASSWRTGTTNEKLFF.

This clone has more than one count but fewer than ten. This rearrangement joins TRBV7-2 to TRBJ2-3, with 10 positions matching TRBD2. Trimming removed 2 bases from V and 6 bases from J; junction bases left unmatched: 8. Germline assignment: CDR1 SGHTA and CDR2 FQGNSA. The CDR3 sequence is 16 residues long. CDR3 region: CASSLSGLAAGDTQYF. CDR3 nucleotides: TGTGCCAGCAGCTTATCAGGACTAGCGGCGGGGGATACGCAGTATTTT.

The table lists this clone with a count of one. The chain recombines TRBV7-8 with TRBJ1-5, with D uncertain. Trimming cost V 5 bases and J 8 bases, with 10 bases left between them. CDR3 length: 12 residues. Germline CDR1 and CDR2: SGHVS and FQNEAQ. DNA for the CDR3: TGTGCCAGCAGCCAACGTCGGGAGCCCCAGCATTTT. Translation gives CASSQRREPQHF.

The chain carries TRBV3-1 (or the pseudogene TRBV3-2) and TRBJ2-1; D ambiguous. Germline lookup yields CDR1 LGHDT and CDR2 YNNKEL (reference sequence). The CDR3 contains 14 residues. Trimming pared 4 bases from V and 5 bases from J, leaving 12 bases between. The CDR3 region is CASSRAATHNEQFF. The CDR3 coding sequence is TGTGCCAGCAGCCGGGCAGCTACCCACAATGAGCAGTTCTTC.

The rearrangement joins TRBV6-5 to TRBJ2-1, with D possibly matching TRBD2 (6 bases). In germline, CDR1 is MNHEY, CDR2 SVGAGI. Trimming removed 6 bases from V and 4 bases from J, with 13 bases in between. The CDR3 length is 14 residues. This chain's CDR3 is CASRGRLGYNEQFF. The CDR3 DNA reads as TGTGCCAGCAGAGGGAGGTTGGGGTACAATGAGCAGTTCTTC.

V is TRBV5-5 and J is TRBJ2-7; 8 bases are shared with TRBD2. With 0 bases clipped from V and 2 bases from J, the junction kept 4 bases outside the gene matches. This CDR3 comprises 15 residues. In germline, CDR1 is SGHKS, CDR2 YYEKEE (reference sequence). In DNA, the CDR3 is TGTGCCAGCAGCTTGGCCGGGGGGGTTCCCTACGAGCAGTACTTC. Its translation is CASSLAGGVPYEQYF.

The chain's CDR3 is CASRSGRREQYF. The CDR3 DNA sequence: TGTGCCAGCAGAAGCGGGAGGAGGGAGCAGTACTTC. The rearrangement links TRBV28 to TRBJ2-7, with 9 bases matching TRBD2. Germline CDR1 is MDHEN and CDR2 is SYDVKM. Losses at the gene ends were 6 bases for V and 7 bases for J; bases not matched to a gene: 4. This CDR3 is built from 12 residues.

V usage is TRBV14 and J usage is TRBJ1-2, with D tentatively TRBD1 (6 bases). Germline V gene lookup returns CDR1 SGHDN and CDR2 FVKESK. The CDR3 contains 14 residues. V was trimmed by 1 base and J by 14 bases, leaving 20 bases between them. CDR3 DNA sequence: TGTGCCAGCAGCCAAGGAACCGGGACATCCCCTGGTACCTTC. Protein sequence: CASSQGTGTSPGTF.

The chain couples TRBV5-6 to TRBJ2-7; 11 bases agree with TRBD2. Trimming removed 4 bases from V and 2 bases from J; junction bases left unmatched: 8. Germline CDR1 reads SGHDT; CDR2 reads YYEEEE. This CDR3 contains 16 residues. The CDR3 sequence: CASSGDGTSGPYEQYF. The DNA for the CDR3 is TGTGCCAGCAGCGGTGACGGGACTAGCGGTCCCTACGAGCAGTACTTC.

This chain connects TRBV6-5 to TRBJ2-3, with D tentatively TRBD2 (7 bases). The germline V and J ends were trimmed by 4 bases and 6 bases, with 17 bases remaining between them. This CDR3 contains 15 residues. The germline CDR1 and CDR2 sequences are MNHEY and SVGAGI. Written as DNA, the CDR3 is TGTGCCAGCAGTTGGGGAACGGGGGGCCAGGATACGCAGTATTTT. Residues: CASSWGTGGQDTQYF.

V and J are TRBV27 and TRBJ1-2; 7 bases match TRBD1. Per germline, CDR1 MNHEY and CDR2 SMNVEV (reference sequence). The CDR3 totals 13 residues. V trimming: 6 bases; J trimming: 8 bases; junction bases outside the gene matches: 9. This CDR3 reads CASSYSGTEGYTF. Here the CDR3 DNA reads TGTGCCAGCAGCTACTCCGGGACAGAGGGCTACACCTTC.

This rearrangement joins TRBV9 to TRBJ2-7; a possible D gene is TRBD1 (6 bases). The ends were cut back, 4 bases at V and 0 bases at J, with 11 bases in the middle. The CDR3 is 14 amino acids. Looked up from germline, CDR1 is SGDLS and CDR2 is YYNGEE. The CDR3 is CASSTQGGSYEQYF. The CDR3 bases are TGTGCCAGCAGCACTCAAGGGGGCTCCTACGAGCAGTACTTC.

This rearrangement joins TRBV7-6 to TRBJ2-1; 10 nucleotides line up with TRBD2. The trim removed 5 bases at V and 2 bases at J, leaving 3 bases unmatched. This CDR3 contains 15 residues. Germline V CDR1 and CDR2: SGHVS, FNYEAQ. The CDR3 coding sequence is TGTGCCAGCAGCCCGACTAGCGGGCCCTACAATGAGCAGTTCTTC. This encodes CASSPTSGPYNEQFF.

V is TRBV11-2 and J is TRBJ2-4, with TRBD2 identical over 9 bases. V lost 4 bases, J lost 6 bases, and 7 bases stayed unmatched. Germline assignment: CDR1 SGHAT and CDR2 FQNNGV. The CDR3 runs 15 residues. The CDR3 protein is CASSYSGSGLNIQYF. The DNA of the CDR3 is TGTGCCAGCAGCTATAGCGGGAGTGGGTTAAACATTCAGTACTTC.